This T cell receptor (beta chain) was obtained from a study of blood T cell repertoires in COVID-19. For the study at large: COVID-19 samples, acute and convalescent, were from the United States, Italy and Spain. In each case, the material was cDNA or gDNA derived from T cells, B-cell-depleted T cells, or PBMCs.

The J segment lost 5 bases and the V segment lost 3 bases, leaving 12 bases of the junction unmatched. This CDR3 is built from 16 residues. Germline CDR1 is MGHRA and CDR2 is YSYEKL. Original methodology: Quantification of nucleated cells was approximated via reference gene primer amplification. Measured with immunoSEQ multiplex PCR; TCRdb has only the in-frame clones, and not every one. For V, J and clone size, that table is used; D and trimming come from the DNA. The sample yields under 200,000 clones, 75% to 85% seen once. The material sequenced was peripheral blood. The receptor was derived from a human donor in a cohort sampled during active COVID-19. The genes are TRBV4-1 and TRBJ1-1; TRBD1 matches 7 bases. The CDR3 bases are TGCGCCAGCAGCCAGCGTGGGACAGTCGAGGGGACTGAAGCTTTCTTT. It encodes CASSQRGTVEGTEAFF.